These 4 T cell receptor beta chains share one sample of origin, sequenced in a study of sequential checkpoint blockade in melanoma. Treatment specified: randomized to nivolumab then ipilimumab (arm A) or the reverse (arm B). The protocol was immunoSEQ multiplex PCR, while the TCRdb copy is restricted to in-frame clones and leaves out a portion. The table includes about 9,100 clones, around 72% detected once. The material was CD8+ T cells sorted from blood (inferred from file names), obtained from a patient given nivolumab and ipilimumab in sequence. These receptors came from a human donor with melanoma.

This chain links TRBV7-9 with TRBJ2-3; 12 bases agree with TRBD2. Germline assignment: CDR1 SEHNR and CDR2 FQNEAQ (reference sequence). V shed 5 bases and J 4 bases; nucleotides not matched to a gene: 16. The CDR3 length is 19 residues. CDR3 residues: CASSIRELAGGPLSDTQYF. DNA for the CDR3: TGTGCCAGCAGCATTAGAGAGCTAGCGGGAGGGCCTCTCTCAGATACGCAGTATTTT.

This clone came up a few times. The chain combines TRBV4-1 with TRBJ2-7; 8 bases are a match to TRBD1. Trimming cost V 0 bases and J 5 bases; bases outside gene matches: 9. This CDR3 has 16 amino acids. Germline V gene sequence: CDR1 MGHRA, CDR2 YSYEKL. The chain's CDR3 is CASSQDFGQGGHEQYF. The CDR3 DNA sequence: TGCGCCAGCAGCCAAGACTTCGGACAGGGAGGCCACGAGCAGTACTTC.

V is TRBV12-5 and J is TRBJ2-7; 8 positions match TRBD2. The germline V gene has CDR1 LGHNT and CDR2 FRNRAP. The CDR3 is 16 residues long. V dropped 2 bases and J dropped 3; count of bases not matched to a gene: 9. The CDR3 region is CASGLYEDSGDYEQYF. The CDR3 nucleotides are TGTGCTAGTGGTTTGTATGAGGATAGCGGGGACTACGAGCAGTACTTC.

The chain carries TRBV7-2 and TRBJ2-7; D gene uncertain. V lost 3 bases and J 3 bases, leaving 9 bases between the germline ends. Germline CDR1 reads SGHTA; CDR2 reads FQGNSA. The CDR3 totals 13 residues. The CDR3 spells CASSFYRRYEQYF. The CDR3 nucleotides are TGTGCCAGCAGCTTCTACAGACGCTACGAGCAGTACTTC.